This T cell receptor (beta chain) was documented in a study of beta chain features in type 1 diabetes. Study results and caveats: Individuals with type 1 diabetes displayed fewer insertions and more deletions at VDJ junctions.

Deletions cut 1 base from V and 5 bases from J, with 12 bases between. The CDR3 totals 15 residues. CDR1 SGHTA and CDR2 FQGNSA come from the germline V gene. This clone was counted only a few times. Its target is unknown. Of the isolated RNA, all was reverse transcribed, and so the sequenced material was expressed TCRB transcripts. Some clones are missing from TCRdb's copy, which holds only in-frame ones; the method was immunoSEQ multiplex PCR. The table lists around 300,000 clones, about 7.8% of them singletons, with roughly 1% in the top ten. This sequence joins TRBV7-2 and TRBJ2-1; TRBD2 is a possible D gene (5 bases). This receptor was obtained from a woman younger than 30 in good health. The sequencing sample was made of central memory CD4+ T cells from blood. The CDR3 protein is CASSLGPRRNNEQFF. CDR3 sequence (DNA): TGTGCCAGCAGCTTAGGTCCCCGGAGGAACAATGAGCAGTTCTTC.